This T cell receptor (beta chain) was captured by sequencing in a study of cytomegalovirus exposure and HLA in healthy donors. The PCR had 60 Vbeta and 13 Jbeta primers. The method was immunoSEQ multiplex PCR; TCRdb's version includes in-frame clones alone and lacks a portion of them. The data contain more than 200,000 clones, over 65% of them seen just once; the ten biggest clones take up roughly 1.3%. Donors consisted of healthy bone marrow donors. Turning to this clone: Its antigen is undetermined.

Overall study results and limits: Some TCR beta chains (over 150 of them) were listed as cytomegalovirus-associated. As was reported, the HLA-A and HLA-B alleles of most subjects were accurately predicted from TCR beta sequences. Later analysis identified a missense DCLRE1C variant that was linked to TCR beta V- and J-gene trimming.

The trim removed 7 bases at V and 0 bases at J, leaving 14 bases unmatched. The CDR3 contains 18 residues. Germline CDR1 is SGHAT and CDR2 is FQNNGV. V is TRBV11-2 and J is TRBJ2-3; 9 nucleotides match TRBD2. Sequenced input: PBMCs. The clonotype originates from a human donor in good health. CDR3 sequence reads: CASILRVAGDGSTDTQYF. In DNA, the CDR3 is TGTGCCAGCATCCTGAGGGTAGCGGGAGACGGTAGCACAGATACGCAGTATTTT.